One sample yielded the 6 T cell receptor beta chains listed below, sequenced in a study of CD8+CD57+ T cells in acquired aplastic anemia. CDR3 and TCR beta VDJ profiling relied on a genomic DNA template. TCRdb re-called the reads through MiXCR, storing one row per CDR3 protein. The table records 180,000 or so distinct CDR3 sequences, roughly 65% of them present only once. Only patients with CD8+CD57+ cell expansion on flow cytometry were chosen for sequencing. The sample comprised sorted CD4+, CD8+, or CD8+CD57+ T cells (not recorded which) from PBMCs. The receptor set was obtained from a human donor with aplastic anemia.

This chain links TRBV7-2 with TRBJ2-1; D is unclear. Trimming left V 5 bases short and J 12 bases short, with 14 bases between. Germline-derived CDR1 and CDR2 are SGHTA and FQGNSA. The CDR3 has 12 residues. In nucleotides, the CDR3 is TGTGCCAGCAGCCCCCCGGAGTACCTGCAGTTCTTC. This sequence encodes CASSPPEYLQFF.

This clonotype appeared a few times. The V call is TRBV7-3, the J call TRBJ1-2, with TRBD1 identical over 7 bases. The V gene's germline CDR1 is SGHTA and CDR2 FQGTGA. V dropped 5 bases and J dropped 6; count of bases not matched to a gene: 6. CDR3 length: 13 residues. In nucleotides, the CDR3 is TGTGCCAGCAGCCCTACGGGACAGAATGGCTACACCTTC. The encoded protein is CASSPTGQNGYTF.

V is TRBV20-1 and J is TRBJ1-1, with D maybe TRBD1 (5 bases). CDR1 is DFQATT and CDR2 is SNEGSKA in the germline V gene (reference sequence). The CDR3 loop spans 13 amino acids. Trimming stripped 2 bases from V and 3 bases from J, with 10 bases between. The CDR3 DNA reads TGCAGTGCTAGATCCACGGGGGACACTGAAGCTTTCTTT. Its protein product is CSARSTGDTEAFF.

V and J are TRBV29-1 and TRBJ1-1; maybe TRBD1 (6 bases). The CDR3 has 14 residues. V shed 2 bases and J shed 5 bases, with 15 bases lying between them. CDR1 and CDR2 (germline): SQVTM, ANQGSEA. CDR3 DNA: TGCAGCGTTGAATCACAGGGCGTGTGGACTGAAGCTTTCTTT. It translates to CSVESQGVWTEAFF.

The chain employs TRBV2 and TRBJ2-5; the D gene is possibly TRBD2 (5 bases). Trimming took off 3 bases at V and 4 bases at J, with 15 bases between the two ends. Germline V gene sequence: CDR1 SNHLY, CDR2 FYNNEI. The CDR3 runs to 15 residues. CDR3 DNA sequence: TGTGCCAGCAGTGACGACGCGGGCAGTGGAGAGACCCAGTACTTC. It codes for CASSDDAGSGETQYF.

This clonotype was recorded at least ten times. The gene calls are TRBV9 and TRBJ2-3; possible D gene TRBD1, 5 bases. V shed 3 bases and J shed 1 base, with 9 bases lying between them. CDR1 and CDR2 (germline): SGDLS, YYNGEE. CDR3 size: 14 residues. The CDR3 sequence: CASSALGGTDTQYF. CDR3 in DNA: TGTGCCAGCAGCGCTTTAGGGGGCACAGATACGCAGTATTTT.